This T cell receptor beta chain was sequenced during a study of neoadjuvant anti-PD-1 for oral cavity cancer. The V gene end was trimmed by 5 bases and the J gene end by 5 bases; junction bases not matched to a gene: 6. The CDR3 contains 15 residues. Germline CDR1 reads SEHNR; CDR2 reads FQNEAQ (reference sequence). Study-level points and caveats: Treg/Th17 ratio rose with pretreatment blood and fell with post-treatment tumor TCRbeta clonality.

Blood libraries mostly used around 500 ng genomic DNA, six replicates each. Using immunoSEQ multiplex PCR, the repertoire was profiled, and TCRdb retains in-frame clones only, with some absent. The sample holds about 14,000 clones, 76% seen once. As for time point: after neoadjuvant nivolumab, at surgical resection. Cohort: HPV-negative, locally advanced oral cavity squamous cell carcinoma patients. Turning to this clone: The antigen is not known.

The sample in question was PBMCs, obtained after nivolumab (anti-PD-1) treatment. V is TRBV7-9 and J is TRBJ2-2; 9 nucleotides match TRBD1. The receptor was isolated from a person aged 40 to 85 with oral cavity squamous cell carcinoma. CDR3 amino acids: CASSPGTGWTGELFF. The CDR3 coding sequence is TGTGCCAGCAGCCCGGGGACAGGGTGGACCGGGGAGCTGTTTTTT. The full variable domain, with the rest looked up from reference TRBV7-9 and TRBJ2-2, is DTGVSQNPRHKITKRGQNVTFRCDPISEHNRLYWYRQTLGQGPEFLTYFQNEAQLEKSRLLSDRFSAERPKGSFSTLEIQRTEQGDSAMYLCASSPGTGWTGELFFGEGSRLTVL.